These 21 T cell receptor beta chains were all obtained from the same sample, sequenced in a study of shared clonotypes between healthy human individuals. Assay used: immunoSEQ multiplex PCR; TCRdb lists only in-frame clones, some missing. The table lists a few million clones, around 92% of them singletons. Sequencing was performed on naive CD4+ T cells from PBMCs. Indicated subset: CD45RA+ positively selected. The source of these receptors is a man between 18 and 29 years old in good health. Some clones in this sample may be carry-over from other donors' samples.

Remarks on this clone: Other DNA sequences of this sample code for an identical CDR3. The rearrangement uses TRBV5-1 and TRBJ2-5; no clear D. Looked up from germline, CDR1 is SGHRS and CDR2 is YFSETQ. V was clipped by 7 bases and J by 1 base, with 11 bases between them. The CDR3 has 13 residues. CDR3 in DNA: TGCGCCAGCTCCCCTTGGTCCCAAGAGACCCAGTACTTC. It translates to CASSPWSQETQYF.

The V and J genes are TRBV2 and TRBJ2-1; D remains unclear. V lost 7 bases and J 9 bases, leaving 16 bases between the germline ends. Germline loops: CDR1 SNHLY, CDR2 FYNNEI. The CDR3 loop spans 13 amino acids. The CDR3 DNA reads TGTGCCAGCAAGAAATCGGTTATTGGTGAGCAGTTCTTC. It encodes CASKKSVIGEQFF.

About this clone itself: Other DNA sequences of this sample code for an identical CDR3. V is TRBV28 and J is TRBJ2-6, with D tentatively TRBD2 (6 bases). Between the trimmed V and J ends, which lost 6 bases and 1 base, there was a span of 10 bases. Germline V CDR1 and CDR2: MDHEN, SYDVKM. The CDR3 is 15 amino acids. In DNA, the CDR3 is TGTGCCAGCAGCCGAGCGGGTTCTGGGGCCAACGTCCTGACTTTC. Its translation: CASSRAGSGANVLTF.

This clone was found once. This chain links TRBV27 with TRBJ2-7; D is unresolved. Between the trimmed V and J ends, which lost 3 bases and 2 bases, there was a span of 8 bases. The CDR3 extends over 13 amino acids. In germline, CDR1 is MNHEY, CDR2 SMNVEV (reference sequence). The DNA of the CDR3 is TGTGCCAGCAGTTTTGTCCAGGCCTACGAGCAGTACTTC. This codes for CASSFVQAYEQYF.

The chain carries TRBV10-3 and TRBJ2-2; the D is unclear. The CDR3 totals 13 residues. V lost 5 bases to trimming and J lost 7 bases, with 11 bases between them. The germline gives CDR1 ENHRY, CDR2 SYGVKD. DNA of the CDR3: TGTGCCATCAGTCCCCAATCAGACGGGGAGCTGTTTTTT. It encodes CAISPQSDGELFF.

V is TRBV27 and J is TRBJ2-7; 8 nucleotides agree with TRBD1. The CDR3 totals 15 residues. The trim removed 5 bases at V and 2 bases at J, leaving 8 bases unmatched. Germline V gives CDR1 MNHEY, CDR2 SMNVEV (reference sequence). In DNA form, the CDR3 reads TGTGCCAGCAGTATTGGACAGGGTCTAGCCTACGAGCAGTACTTC. This gives the protein CASSIGQGLAYEQYF.

In DNA form, the CDR3 reads TGTGCCTGGAGCGTGGCGGTAGGGACAGATACGCAGTATTTT. Translated, it gives CAWSVAVGTDTQYF. The V and J genes are TRBV30 and TRBJ2-3; no definite D call. This CDR3 has 14 residues. Germline assignment: CDR1 GTSNPN and CDR2 SVGIG (reference sequence). V lost 3 bases, J lost 3 bases, and 13 bases lay in between.

The V gene is TRBV30, the J gene TRBJ2-7, with 7 bases that match TRBD2. Germline values: CDR1 GTSNPN, CDR2 SVGIG (reference sequence). V gave up 5 bases and J gave up 6 bases; unmatched junction bases: 7. The CDR3 is 12 residues long. CDR3 DNA: TGTGCCTGGGGACCGGGGGAGGGCGAGCAGTACTTC. It yields the protein CAWGPGEGEQYF.

J is TRBJ2-3 and V is TRBV6-6; tentatively, D is TRBD1 (6 bases). The CDR3 sequence is 15 residues long. V was clipped by 2 bases and J by 8 bases, with 17 bases between them. Germline loops: CDR1 MNHNY, CDR2 SVGAGI (reference sequence). The DNA of the CDR3 is TGTGCCAGCAGTTACCCCCTACAGGGATCCGCTACGCAGTATTTT. Encoded protein: CASSYPLQGSATQYF.

V and J are TRBV2 and TRBJ1-5; D may be TRBD1 (5 bases). The CDR3 contains 13 residues. Trimming took off 8 bases at V and 2 bases at J, with 10 bases between the two ends. Germline assignment: CDR1 SNHLY and CDR2 FYNNEI. This chain's CDR3 is CASGGARNQPQHF. The CDR3 DNA reads TGTGCCAGCGGCGGGGCCCGCAATCAGCCCCAGCATTTT.

V gene TRBV4-2 combines with J gene TRBJ2-3; 7 bases agree with TRBD2. The germline V gene has CDR1 LGHNA and CDR2 YNFKEQ. CDR3 length: 15 residues. V dropped 0 bases and J dropped 4; count of bases not matched to a gene: 4. CDR3 DNA sequence: TGTGCCAGCAGCCAAGATCGGGACTATTCAGATACGCAGTATTTT. It yields the protein CASSQDRDYSDTQYF.

The chain couples TRBV5-1 to TRBJ2-3, with 8 bases that match TRBD1. Germline lookup yields CDR1 SGHRS and CDR2 YFSETQ. The CDR3 extends over 16 amino acids. The junction had 8 bases not matched to a gene; V was cut back by 4 bases and J by 1 base. The CDR3 sequence is CASSHGQGKGTDTQYF. The DNA of the CDR3 is TGCGCCAGCAGCCACGGACAGGGAAAAGGCACAGATACGCAGTATTTT.

The rearrangement joins TRBV2 to TRBJ1-1, with a weak D call TRBD1 (5 bases). Germline V CDR1 and CDR2: SNHLY, FYNNEI. The V gene lost 4 bases and the J gene lost 1 base, with 10 bases spanning the gap. The CDR3 has 14 residues. CDR3 bases: TGTGCCAGCAGTGTCCAGGGAGGGAACACTGAAGCTTTCTTT. Protein sequence: CASSVQGGNTEAFF.

The chain employs TRBV7-7 and TRBJ1-2; unclear D gene. Germline values: CDR1 SSHAT, CDR2 FNYEAQ (reference sequence). V dropped 10 bases and J dropped 0 bases, with 15 bases sitting between them. The CDR3 length is 14 residues. CDR3 residues: CAMAEGITNYGYTF. CDR3 nucleotide sequence: TGTGCCATGGCGGAGGGCATAACTAACTATGGCTACACCTTC. The variable domain in full, completed from reference TRBV7-7 and TRBJ1-2, reads GAGVSQSPRYKVTKRGQDVTLRCDPISSHATLYWYQQALGQGPEFLTYFNYEAQPDKSGLPSDRFSAERPEGSISTLTIQRTEQRDSAMYRCAMAEGITNYGYTFGSGTRLTVV.

J is TRBJ2-6 and V is TRBV5-6, with a tentative D call TRBD1 (6 bases). Germline V lookup: CDR1 SGHDT, CDR2 YYEEEE. V was pared by 3 bases and J by 2 bases, with 9 bases between. The length of the CDR3 is 15 residues. The CDR3 loop is CASSYRVAGANVLTF. CDR3 coding DNA: TGTGCCAGCAGCTACAGGGTAGCTGGGGCCAACGTCCTGACTTTC.

The V call is TRBV9, the J call TRBJ2-3; TRBD1 aligns across 8 bases. With 3 bases clipped from V and 0 bases from J, the junction kept 3 bases outside the gene matches. This CDR3 region has 15 residues. The germline V gene encodes CDR1 SGDLS and CDR2 YYNGEE. Here the CDR3 reads CASSGRDRSTDTQYF. The CDR3 nucleotides read TGTGCCAGCAGCGGCCGGGACAGGAGCACAGATACGCAGTATTTT.

The chain has TRBV4-2 and TRBJ2-1; 10 bases are a match to TRBD2. V was pared by 1 base and J by 7 bases, with 10 bases of the junction left unmatched. The germline gives CDR1 LGHNA, CDR2 YNFKEQ. The CDR3 runs to 17 residues. This CDR3 reads CASSQAWRASGSNEQFF. In nucleotides, the CDR3 is TGTGCCAGCAGCCAAGCGTGGCGGGCTAGCGGGAGTAATGAGCAGTTCTTC.

The chain is built from TRBV5-4 and TRBJ2-5; weak D call: TRBD2 (5 bases). The CDR3 has 13 residues. The V gene lost 9 bases and the J gene lost 0 bases, with 12 bases spanning the gap. Germline loops: CDR1 SGHNT, CDR2 YYREEE (reference sequence). CDR3: CATQPRDQETQYF. CDR3 nucleotides: TGTGCCACCCAACCGCGGGACCAAGAGACCCAGTACTTC.

J is TRBJ2-6 and V is TRBV6-6; the match to TRBD2 covers 8 bases. This CDR3 is 16 amino acids long. Germline V gene lookup returns CDR1 MNHNY and CDR2 SVGAGI (reference sequence). The V and J ends lost 7 bases and 4 bases, in that order; junction bases with no gene match: 9. CDR3 coding DNA: TGTGCCAGCACTCTACCGGGGGGGGCCGGGGCCAACGTCCTGACTTTC. Amino acid sequence: CASTLPGGAGANVLTF.

This rearrangement joins TRBV7-9 to TRBJ1-1; D is unclear. Germline CDR1 reads SEHNR; CDR2 reads FQNEAQ (reference sequence). CDR3 length: 13 residues. V shed 1 base and J shed 2 bases, with 5 bases lying between them. CDR3 in DNA: TGTGCCAGCAGCTTAGTAATCAACACTGAAGCTTTCTTT. It translates to CASSLVINTEAFF.

J is TRBJ1-5 and V is TRBV28; D is unresolved. The CDR3 has 13 amino acids. The germline V and J ends were trimmed by 7 bases and 0 bases, with 7 bases remaining between them. Germline CDR1 is MDHEN and CDR2 is SYDVKM. The CDR3 bases are TGTGCCAGCAATAAGTATAGCAATCAGCCCCAGCATTTT. As protein: CASNKYSNQPQHF.